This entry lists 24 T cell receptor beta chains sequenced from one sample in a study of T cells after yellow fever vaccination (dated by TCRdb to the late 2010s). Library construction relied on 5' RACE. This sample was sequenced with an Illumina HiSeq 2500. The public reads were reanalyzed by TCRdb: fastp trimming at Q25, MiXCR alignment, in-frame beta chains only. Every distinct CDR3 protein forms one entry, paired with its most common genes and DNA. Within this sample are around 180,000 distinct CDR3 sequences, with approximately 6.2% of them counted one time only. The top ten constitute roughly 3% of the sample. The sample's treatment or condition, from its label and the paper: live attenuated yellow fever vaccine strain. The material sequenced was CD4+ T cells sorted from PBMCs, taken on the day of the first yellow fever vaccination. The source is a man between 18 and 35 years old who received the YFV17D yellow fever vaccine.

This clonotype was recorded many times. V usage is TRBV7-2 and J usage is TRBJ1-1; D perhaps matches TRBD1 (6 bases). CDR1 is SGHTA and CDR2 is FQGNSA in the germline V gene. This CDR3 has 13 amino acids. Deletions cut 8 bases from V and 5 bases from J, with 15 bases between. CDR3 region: CASAGQGGTEAFF. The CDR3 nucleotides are TGTGCCAGCGCTGGGCAAGGGGGGACTGAAGCTTTCTTT.

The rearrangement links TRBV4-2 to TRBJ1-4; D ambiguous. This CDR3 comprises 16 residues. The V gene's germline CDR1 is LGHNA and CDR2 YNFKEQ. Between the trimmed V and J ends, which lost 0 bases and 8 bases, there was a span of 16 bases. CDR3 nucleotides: TGTGCCAGCAGCCAAGATCTGACGGCAGGTGGAGAAAAACTGTTTTTT. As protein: CASSQDLTAGGEKLFF.

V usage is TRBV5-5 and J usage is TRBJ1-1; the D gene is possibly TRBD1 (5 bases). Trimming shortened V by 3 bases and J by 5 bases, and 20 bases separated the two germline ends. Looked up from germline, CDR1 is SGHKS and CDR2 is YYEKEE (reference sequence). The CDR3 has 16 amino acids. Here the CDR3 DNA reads TGTGCCAGCAGCTCATCGGTTCGGGGGGAGGGAACTGAAGCTTTCTTT. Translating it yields CASSSSVRGEGTEAFF.

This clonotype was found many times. The chain's CDR3 is CASRPGQGSAGRYTF. CDR3 bases: TGTGCCAGCAGACCCGGACAGGGGTCGGCCGGTCGCTACACCTTC. The chain joins TRBV6-2 or TRBV6-3 to TRBJ1-2; 9 nucleotides line up with TRBD1. V lost 6 bases and J lost 9; bases outside the gene matches: 14. The CDR3 covers 15 residues. Germline-derived CDR1 and CDR2 are MNHEY and SVGEGT.

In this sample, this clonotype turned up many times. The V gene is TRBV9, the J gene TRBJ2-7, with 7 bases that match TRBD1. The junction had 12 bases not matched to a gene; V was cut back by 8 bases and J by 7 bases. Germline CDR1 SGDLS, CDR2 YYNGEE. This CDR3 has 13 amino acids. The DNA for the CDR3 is TGTGCCAGGCACACCGAGGGGGCATGGGAGCAGTACGTC. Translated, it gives CARHTEGAWEQYV.

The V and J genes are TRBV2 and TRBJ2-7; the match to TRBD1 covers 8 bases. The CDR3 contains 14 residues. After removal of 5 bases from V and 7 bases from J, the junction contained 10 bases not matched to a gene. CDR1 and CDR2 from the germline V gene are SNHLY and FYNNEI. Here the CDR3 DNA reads TGTGCCAGCAGTAAGGACAGGGCCCCGGGAGAGCAGTACTTC. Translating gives CASSKDRAPGEQYF.

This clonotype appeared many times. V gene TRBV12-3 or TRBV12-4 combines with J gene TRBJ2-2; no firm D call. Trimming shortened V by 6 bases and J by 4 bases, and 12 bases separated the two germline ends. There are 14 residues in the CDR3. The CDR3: CASRPQYVTGELFF. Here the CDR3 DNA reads TGTGCCAGCAGGCCTCAATATGTCACCGGGGAGCTGTTTTTT.

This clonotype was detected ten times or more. CDR3 nucleotides: TGTGCCAGCAGCTTAGGGCAGGACCATCAGCCCCAGCATTTT. This gives the protein CASSLGQDHQPQHF. V and J are TRBV7-9 and TRBJ1-5, with D uncertain. Trimming took 1 base from V and 5 from J, leaving 9 bases between them. The CDR3 is 14 amino acids. The germline V gene has CDR1 SEHNR and CDR2 FQNEAQ (reference sequence).

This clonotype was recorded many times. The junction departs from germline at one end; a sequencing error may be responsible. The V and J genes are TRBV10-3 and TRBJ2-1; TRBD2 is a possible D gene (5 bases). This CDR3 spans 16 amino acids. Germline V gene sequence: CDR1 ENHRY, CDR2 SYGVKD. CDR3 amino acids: CAISQVRGTSSNEQFF. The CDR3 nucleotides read TGTGCCATCAGCCAAGTCCGGGGAACTTCCTCCAATGAGCAGTTCTTC.

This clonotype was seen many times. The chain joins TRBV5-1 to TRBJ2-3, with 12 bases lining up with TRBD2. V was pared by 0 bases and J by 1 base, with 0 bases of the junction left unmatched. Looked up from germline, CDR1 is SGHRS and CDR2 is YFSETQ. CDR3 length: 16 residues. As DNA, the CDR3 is TGCGCCAGCAGCTTGGGACTAGCGGGGGGCACAGATACGCAGTATTTT. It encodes CASSLGLAGGTDTQYF.

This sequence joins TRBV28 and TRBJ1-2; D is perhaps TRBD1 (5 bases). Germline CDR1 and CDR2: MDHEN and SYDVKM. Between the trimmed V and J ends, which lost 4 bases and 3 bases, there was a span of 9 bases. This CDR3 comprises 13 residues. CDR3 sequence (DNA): TGTGCCAGCAGTTCACCGGGGCACTATGGCTACACCTTC. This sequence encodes CASSSPGHYGYTF.

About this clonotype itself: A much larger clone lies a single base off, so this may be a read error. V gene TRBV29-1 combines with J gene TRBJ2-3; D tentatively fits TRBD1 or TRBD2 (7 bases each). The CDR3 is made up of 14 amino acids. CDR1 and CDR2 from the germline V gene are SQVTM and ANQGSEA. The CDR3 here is CGAQGEGGTDTQYF. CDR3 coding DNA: TGCGGCGCCCAGGGGGAGGGTGGCACAGATACGCAGTATTTT.

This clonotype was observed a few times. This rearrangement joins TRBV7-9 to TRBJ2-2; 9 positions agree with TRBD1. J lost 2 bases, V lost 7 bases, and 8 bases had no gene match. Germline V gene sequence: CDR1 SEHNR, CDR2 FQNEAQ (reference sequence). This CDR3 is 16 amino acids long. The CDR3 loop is CASTPAGQGNTGELFF. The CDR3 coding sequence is TGTGCCAGCACTCCAGCGGGACAGGGTAACACCGGGGAGCTGTTTTTT.

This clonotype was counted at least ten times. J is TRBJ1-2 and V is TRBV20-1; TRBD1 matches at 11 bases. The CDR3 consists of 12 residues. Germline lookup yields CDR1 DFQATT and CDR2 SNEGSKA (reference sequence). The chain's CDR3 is CKSWDRGYGYTF. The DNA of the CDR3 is TGCAAAAGCTGGGACAGGGGGTATGGCTACACCTTC.

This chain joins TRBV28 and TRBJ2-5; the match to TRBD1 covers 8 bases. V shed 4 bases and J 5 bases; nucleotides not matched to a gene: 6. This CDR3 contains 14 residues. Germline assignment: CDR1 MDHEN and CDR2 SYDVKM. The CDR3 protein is CASSWTGLKETQYF. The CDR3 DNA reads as TGTGCCAGCAGTTGGACAGGGCTGAAGGAGACCCAGTACTTC.

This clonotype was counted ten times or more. For the CDR3, the DNA is TGTGCCAGCAGTCCGAACCGACCCGTGAACACTGAAGCTTTCTTT. This translates into CASSPNRPVNTEAFF. This chain uses TRBV12-3 or TRBV12-4 with TRBJ1-1; D is unclear. The CDR3 is made up of 15 amino acids. Trimming pared 5 bases from V and 0 bases from J, leaving 13 bases between.

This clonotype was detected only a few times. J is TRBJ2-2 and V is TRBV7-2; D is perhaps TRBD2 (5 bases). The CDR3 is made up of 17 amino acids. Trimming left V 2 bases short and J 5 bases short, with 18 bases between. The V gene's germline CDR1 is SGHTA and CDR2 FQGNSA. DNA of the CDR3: TGTGCCAGCAGCTTAACCGGGATCCGCCGTTATACCGGGGAGCTGTTTTTT. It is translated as CASSLTGIRRYTGELFF.

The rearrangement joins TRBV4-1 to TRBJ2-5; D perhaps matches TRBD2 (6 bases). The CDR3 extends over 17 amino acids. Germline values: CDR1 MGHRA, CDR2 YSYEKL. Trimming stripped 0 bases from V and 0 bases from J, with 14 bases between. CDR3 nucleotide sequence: TGCGCCAGCAGCCAAGATCCCGGGACTGAGAACCAAGAGACCCAGTACTTC. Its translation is CASSQDPGTENQETQYF.

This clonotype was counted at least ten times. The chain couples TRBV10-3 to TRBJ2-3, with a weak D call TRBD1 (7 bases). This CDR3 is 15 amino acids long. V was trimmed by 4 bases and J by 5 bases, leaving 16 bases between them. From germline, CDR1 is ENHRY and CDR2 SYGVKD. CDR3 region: CAISAQGGRRDTQYF. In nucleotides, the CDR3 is TGTGCCATCAGTGCTCAGGGGGGACGCAGAGATACGCAGTATTTT.

The CDR3 sequence: CASSVGGGNSSGANVLTF. The CDR3 DNA is TGTGCCAGCAGCGTAGGGGGGGGTAACTCTTCTGGGGCCAACGTCCTGACTTTC. The chain recombines TRBV9 with TRBJ2-6; 7 bases align to TRBD2. Germline V gene sequence: CDR1 SGDLS, CDR2 YYNGEE. Losses at the gene ends were 0 bases for V and 1 base for J; bases not matched to a gene: 7. This CDR3 has 18 residues.

The CDR3 sequence: CASSYSGGPGSDTQYF. Here the CDR3 DNA reads TGTGCCAGCAGTTACTCGGGGGGGCCGGGGTCAGATACGCAGTATTTT. The chain joins TRBV6-5 to TRBJ2-3; weak D call: TRBD2 (7 bases). This CDR3 is 16 amino acids long. Looked up from germline, CDR1 is MNHEY and CDR2 is SVGAGI. V dropped 0 bases and J dropped 4 bases, with 14 bases sitting between them.

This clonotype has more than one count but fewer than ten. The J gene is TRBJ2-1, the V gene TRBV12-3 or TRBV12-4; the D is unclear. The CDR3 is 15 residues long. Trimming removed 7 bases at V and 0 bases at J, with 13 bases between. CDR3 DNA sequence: TGTGCCAGCAACGCCGCGGCAGGCTCCTACAATGAGCAGTTCTTC. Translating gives CASNAAAGSYNEQFF.

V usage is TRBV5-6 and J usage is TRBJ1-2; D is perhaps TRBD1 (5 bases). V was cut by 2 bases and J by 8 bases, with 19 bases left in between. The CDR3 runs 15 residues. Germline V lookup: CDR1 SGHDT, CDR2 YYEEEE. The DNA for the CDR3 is TGTGCCAGCAGCTTAGGGGTAGCTTCAGTTTACGGCTACACCTTC. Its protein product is CASSLGVASVYGYTF.

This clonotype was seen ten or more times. DNA of the CDR3: TGTGCCAGCAGTTTTTGGACGGGGGCTGGAAACACCATATATTTT. This translates into CASSFWTGAGNTIYF. The chain carries TRBV6-5 and TRBJ1-3, with D maybe TRBD1 (5 bases). Trimming cost V 4 bases and J 2 bases, with 12 bases left between them. The CDR3 is 15 residues long. CDR1 is MNHEY, CDR2 SVGAGI, per germline.